This is a list of T cell receptor beta chains from one sample in a study of shared clonotypes between healthy human individuals. Data came from immunoSEQ multiplex PCR; TCRdb stores just in-frame clones and leaves some out. The sample contains more than 2 million clones, just over 90% of which appear only once. The sequenced sample was naive CD8+ T cells from PBMCs. All receptors come from a man between 18 and 35 years old in good health. Some clones in this sample may be carry-over from other donors' samples. Each CDR3 is given with its conserved first and last residue. The D gene is left open where the match is weak. Size is stated for part of the rows, as once, few or many counts, or as a class when the clone is expanded.

CDR3nt: TGTGCCAGCAGCCCTGACAGGGGGCGAGTTCAAGAGACCCAGTACTTC
CDR3aa: CASSPDRGRVQETQYF
v_gene: TRBV13
abundance: .
d_gene: TRBD1
j_gene: TRBJ2-5

CDR3nt: TGTGCCAGCAGCCCACCTGCCCGGGTGGGGACCCCAGATACGCAGTATTTT
CDR3aa: CASSPPARVGTPDTQYF
v_gene: TRBV9
abundance: .
d_gene: .
j_gene: TRBJ2-3

CDR3nt: TGTGCCAGCAGCTTATACAGGGGGGAGACCCAGTACTTC
CDR3aa: CASSLYRGETQYF
v_gene: TRBV7-8
abundance: .
d_gene: TRBD1
j_gene: TRBJ2-5

CDR3nt: TGTGCCAGCAGCTTAGTGAACAATGAGCAGTTCTTC
CDR3aa: CASSLVNNEQFF
v_gene: TRBV11-2
abundance: .
d_gene: .
j_gene: TRBJ2-1

CDR3nt: TGTGCCAGCAGCAACGACATGGGAAGGAATACGCAGTATTTT
CDR3aa: CASSNDMGRNTQYF
v_gene: TRBV7-9
abundance: once
d_gene: .
j_gene: TRBJ2-3

CDR3nt: TGTGCCAGCAGTTTTGAAGGGGAGAACACTGAAGCTTTCTTT
CDR3aa: CASSFEGENTEAFF
v_gene: TRBV28
abundance: .
d_gene: .
j_gene: TRBJ1-1

CDR3nt: TGTGCCAGCAGCTTAAGGACGGCGAACACCGGGGAGCTGTTTTTT
CDR3aa: CASSLRTANTGELFF
v_gene: TRBV7-8
abundance: .
d_gene: .
j_gene: TRBJ2-2

CDR3nt: TGTGCCAGCAGTTTATTGACTAGCGGGCGGACCTCCTACGAGCAGTACTTC
CDR3aa: CASSLLTSGRTSYEQYF
v_gene: TRBV27
abundance: .
d_gene: TRBD2
j_gene: TRBJ2-7

CDR3nt: TGCGCCAGCAGCCAAAACAGCGGAGCAAATGAAAAACTGTTTTTT
CDR3aa: CASSQNSGANEKLFF
v_gene: TRBV4-3
abundance: .
d_gene: .
j_gene: TRBJ1-4

CDR3nt: TGTGCCAGCAGCTCACCGACAGAGAGCTCTGGAAACACCATATATTTT
CDR3aa: CASSSPTESSGNTIYF
v_gene: TRBV7-9
abundance: .
d_gene: .
j_gene: TRBJ1-3

CDR3nt: TGTGCCAGTAGTACGGGAGGAAACACCATATATTTT
CDR3aa: CASSTGGNTIYF
v_gene: TRBV19
abundance: .
d_gene: .
j_gene: TRBJ1-3

CDR3nt: TGCGCCAGCAGCGACACCACTTTAGCAACTAATGAAAAACTGTTTTTT
CDR3aa: CASSDTTLATNEKLFF
v_gene: TRBV5-1
abundance: .
d_gene: .
j_gene: TRBJ1-4

CDR3nt: TGCGCCAGCAGCCAAGCCCCGGCGGGAGTGCTCTACAATGAGCAGTTCTTC
CDR3aa: CASSQAPAGVLYNEQFF
v_gene: TRBV4-3
abundance: .
d_gene: TRBD2
j_gene: TRBJ2-1

CDR3nt: TGTGCCAGCAGCAGGGGGAGCAATCAGCCCCAGCATTTT
CDR3aa: CASSRGSNQPQHF
v_gene: TRBV6-5
abundance: .
d_gene: TRBD1
j_gene: TRBJ1-5

CDR3nt: TGCAGCGTTGAAGCCACCGCCGGGGGGTACGAGCAGTACTTC
CDR3aa: CSVEATAGGYEQYF
v_gene: TRBV29-1
abundance: .
d_gene: TRBD2
j_gene: TRBJ2-7

CDR3nt: TGTGCCAGCAGTTTACCCCACCCGGGGGGGGGCACTGAAGCTTTCTTT
CDR3aa: CASSLPHPGGGTEAFF
v_gene: TRBV27
abundance: .
d_gene: .
j_gene: TRBJ1-1

CDR3nt: TGTGCCAGCAGCAAATCCCGTACTGACAGGGCAGAGGAGACCCAGTACTTC
CDR3aa: CASSKSRTDRAEETQYF
v_gene: TRBV21-1
abundance: .
d_gene: .
j_gene: TRBJ2-5

CDR3nt: TGTGCCAGCAGCCATACTAGCGGGAGAAAAAATACGCAGTATTTT
CDR3aa: CASSHTSGRKNTQYF
v_gene: TRBV28
abundance: .
d_gene: TRBD2
j_gene: TRBJ2-3

CDR3nt: TGTGCCAGTAGAATAATTCCGACAGGGCCGAACACTGAAGCTTTCTTT
CDR3aa: CASRIIPTGPNTEAFF
v_gene: TRBV19
abundance: .
d_gene: TRBD1
j_gene: TRBJ1-1

CDR3nt: TGTGCCATCAGTGGAGACAACTATGGCTACACCTTC
CDR3aa: CAISGDNYGYTF
v_gene: TRBV10-3
abundance: once
d_gene: .
j_gene: TRBJ1-2

CDR3nt: TGTGCCAGCAGTAACAGGGCGTACAATCAGCCCCAGCATTTT
CDR3aa: CASSNRAYNQPQHF
v_gene: TRBV27
abundance: .
d_gene: .
j_gene: TRBJ1-5

CDR3nt: TGTGCCAGCAGAACCGGACGGGCCTACGAGCAGTACTTC
CDR3aa: CASRTGRAYEQYF
v_gene: TRBV13
abundance: .
d_gene: .
j_gene: TRBJ2-7

CDR3nt: TGTGCCAGCAGCCAAGATCTTGGAGGGGTAACTAAGGGCTACACCTTC
CDR3aa: CASSQDLGGVTKGYTF
v_gene: TRBV14
abundance: few
d_gene: .
j_gene: TRBJ1-2

CDR3nt: TGTGCCAGCAGCTCCTACAGGGAATGGTATGGCTACACCTTC
CDR3aa: CASSSYREWYGYTF
v_gene: TRBV28
abundance: .
d_gene: .
j_gene: TRBJ1-2

CDR3nt: TGTGCCAGCCGCCATATGGCCTACAATGAGCAGTTCTTC
CDR3aa: CASRHMAYNEQFF
v_gene: TRBV5-4
abundance: .
d_gene: .
j_gene: TRBJ2-1

CDR3nt: TGTGCCAGCAGTTTTGCGGGGCGGGAGGTTCGCGAGCAGTACTTC
CDR3aa: CASSFAGREVREQYF
v_gene: TRBV27
abundance: .
d_gene: TRBD2
j_gene: TRBJ2-7